The clone carrying this T cell receptor (beta chain) was seen a single time. Its antigen is as yet unknown. Germline lookup yields CDR1 MDHEN and CDR2 SYDVKM. Germline trimming cut 5 bases from V and 3 bases from J; bases unmatched to any gene: 5. This CDR3 is 16 amino acids long. This sample is part of a study of cytomegalovirus exposure and HLA in healthy donors. At the level of the study: Prior work identified some 120 million unique TCR beta sequences in roughly 190 million T cells.

PCR amplification relied on 60 Vbeta primers (plus 13 Jbeta primers). TCRdb's table, derived via immunoSEQ multiplex PCR, lists solely in-frame clones and lacks some. This sample has roughly 150,000 clones, with around 80% found just once. Study-wide results and caveats: When analyzed later, a missense DCLRE1C variant was found to be linked to TCR beta V- and J-gene trimming. After further analysis at a later stage, 16,951 TCR beta sequences were associated with HLA alleles at 0.05 false discovery rate.

V gene TRBV28 combines with J gene TRBJ2-3; TRBD2 matches 13 bases. The sequenced material came from PBMCs. The source is a male donor in good health and CMV-seronegative. The CDR3 loop is CASSRATSGRTDTQYF. The CDR3 nucleotides are TGTGCCAGCAGTCGAGCGACTAGCGGGAGGACAGATACGCAGTATTTT. Combining the CDR3 with reference TRBV28 and TRBJ2-3 gives the whole variable domain DVKVTQSSRYLVKRTGEKVFLECVQDMDHENMFWYRQDPGLGLRLIYFSYDVKMKEKGDIPEGYSVSREKKERFSLILESASTNQTSMYLCASSRATSGRTDTQYFGPGTRLTVL.